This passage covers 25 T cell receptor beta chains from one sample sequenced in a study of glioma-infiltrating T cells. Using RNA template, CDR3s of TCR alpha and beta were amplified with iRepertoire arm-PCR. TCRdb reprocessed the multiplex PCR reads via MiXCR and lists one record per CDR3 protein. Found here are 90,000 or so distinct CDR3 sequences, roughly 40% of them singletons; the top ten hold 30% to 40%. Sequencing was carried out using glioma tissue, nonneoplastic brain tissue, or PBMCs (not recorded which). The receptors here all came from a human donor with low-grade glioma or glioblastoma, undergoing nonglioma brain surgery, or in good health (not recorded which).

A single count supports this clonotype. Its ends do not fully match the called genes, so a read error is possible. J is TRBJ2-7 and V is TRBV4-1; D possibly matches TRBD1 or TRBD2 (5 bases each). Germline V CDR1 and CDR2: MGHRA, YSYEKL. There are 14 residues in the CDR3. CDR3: CASSPGTFPYKQYF. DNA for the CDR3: TGTGCCAGCAGCCCCGGGACGTTCCCCTACAAGCAGTACTTC.

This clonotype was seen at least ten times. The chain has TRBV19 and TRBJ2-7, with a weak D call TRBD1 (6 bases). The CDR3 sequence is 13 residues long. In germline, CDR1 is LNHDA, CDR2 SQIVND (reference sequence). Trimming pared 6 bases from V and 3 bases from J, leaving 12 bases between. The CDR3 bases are TGTGCCAGTAGCCGGACAGCCATCTACGAGCAGTACTTC. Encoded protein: CASSRTAIYEQYF.

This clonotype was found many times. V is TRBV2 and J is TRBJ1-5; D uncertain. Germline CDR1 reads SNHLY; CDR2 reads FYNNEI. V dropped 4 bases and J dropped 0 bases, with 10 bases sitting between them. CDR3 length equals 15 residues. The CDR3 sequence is CASSAIDYSNQPQHF. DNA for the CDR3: TGTGCCAGCAGTGCCATCGACTATAGCAATCAGCCCCAGCATTTT.

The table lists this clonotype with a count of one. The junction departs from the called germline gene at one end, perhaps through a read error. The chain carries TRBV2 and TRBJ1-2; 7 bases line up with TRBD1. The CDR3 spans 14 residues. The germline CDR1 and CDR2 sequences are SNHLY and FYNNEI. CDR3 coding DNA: TGTGCCAGCGTCGGGACAGACTCAGGTTATGGTTACACCTTC. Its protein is CASVGTDSGYGYTF.

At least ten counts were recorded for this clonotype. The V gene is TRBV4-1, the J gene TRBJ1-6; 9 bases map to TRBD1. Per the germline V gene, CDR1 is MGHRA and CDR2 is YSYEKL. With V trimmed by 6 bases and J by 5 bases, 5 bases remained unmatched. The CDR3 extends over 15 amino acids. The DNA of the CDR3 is TGCGCCAGCAGGACCGGGACAGGGCATAATTCACCCCTCCACTTT. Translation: CASRTGTGHNSPLHF.

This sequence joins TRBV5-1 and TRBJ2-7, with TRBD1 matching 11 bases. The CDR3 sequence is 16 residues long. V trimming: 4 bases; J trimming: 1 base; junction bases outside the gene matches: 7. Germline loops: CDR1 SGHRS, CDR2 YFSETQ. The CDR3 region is CASSQSGTGGSYEQYF. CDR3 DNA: TGCGCCAGCAGCCAATCCGGGACAGGGGGATCCTACGAGCAGTACTTC.

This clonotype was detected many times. CDR3 amino acids: CASREEGDGYTF. CDR3 nucleotide sequence: TGTGCCAGCAGAGAGGAGGGTGATGGCTACACCTTC. The gene calls are TRBV6-1 and TRBJ1-2; D call uncertain. CDR1 is MNHNS, CDR2 SASEGT, per germline. This CDR3 is built from 12 residues. Trimming stripped 6 bases from V and 6 bases from J, with 11 bases between.

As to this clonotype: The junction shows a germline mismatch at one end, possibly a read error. The CDR3 DNA reads as TGTGCCAGCAGTCACTCGGCTAGCTGGGGAACAGATACGCAGTATTTT. Residues: CASSHSASWGTDTQYF. V usage is TRBV6-5 and J usage is TRBJ2-3, with a weak D call TRBD2 (5 bases). The CDR3 spans 16 residues. The germline V gene has CDR1 MNHEY and CDR2 SVGAGI.

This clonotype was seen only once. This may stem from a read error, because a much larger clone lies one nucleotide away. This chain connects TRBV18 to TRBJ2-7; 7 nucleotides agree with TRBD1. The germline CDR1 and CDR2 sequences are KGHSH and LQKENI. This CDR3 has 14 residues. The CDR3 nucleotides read TGTGCCAGCTCACGAGGACAGGTCAACTACAAGCAGTACTTC. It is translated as CASSRGQVNYKQYF.

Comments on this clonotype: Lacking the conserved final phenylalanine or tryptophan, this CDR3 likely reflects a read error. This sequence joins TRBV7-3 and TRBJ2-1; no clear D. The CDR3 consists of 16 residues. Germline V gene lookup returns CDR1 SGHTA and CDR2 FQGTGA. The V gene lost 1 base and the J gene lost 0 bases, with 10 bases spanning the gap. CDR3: CASSLNPASSYNEQFL. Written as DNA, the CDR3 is TGTGCCAGCAGCTTAAATCCGGCGAGCTCCTACAATGAGCAGTTCCTC.

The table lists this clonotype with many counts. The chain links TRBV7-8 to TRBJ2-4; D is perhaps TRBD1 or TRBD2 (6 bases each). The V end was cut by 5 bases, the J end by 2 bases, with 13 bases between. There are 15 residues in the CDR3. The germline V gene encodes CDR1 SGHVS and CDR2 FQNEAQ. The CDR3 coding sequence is TGTGCCAGCAGCGGACTACAGGGATCCAAAAACATTCAGTACTTC. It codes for CASSGLQGSKNIQYF.

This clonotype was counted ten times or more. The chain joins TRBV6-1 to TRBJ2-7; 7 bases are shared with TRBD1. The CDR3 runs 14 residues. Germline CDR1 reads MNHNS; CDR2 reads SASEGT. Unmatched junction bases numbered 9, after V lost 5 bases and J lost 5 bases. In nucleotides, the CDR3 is TGTGCCAGCAGTAGAACCGGGACAGTCCACGAGCAGTACTTC. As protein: CASSRTGTVHEQYF.

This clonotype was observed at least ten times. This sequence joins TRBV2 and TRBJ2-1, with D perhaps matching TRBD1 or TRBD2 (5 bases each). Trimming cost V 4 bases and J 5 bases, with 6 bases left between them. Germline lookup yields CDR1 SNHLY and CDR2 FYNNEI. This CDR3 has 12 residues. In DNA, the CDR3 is TGTGCCAGCAGTGGGGACGACAATGAGCAGTTCTTC. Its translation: CASSGDDNEQFF.

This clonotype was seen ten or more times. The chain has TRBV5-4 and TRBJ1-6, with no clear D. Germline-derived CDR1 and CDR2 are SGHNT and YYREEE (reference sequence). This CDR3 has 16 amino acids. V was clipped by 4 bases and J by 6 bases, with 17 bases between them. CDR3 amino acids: CASSPPGHGRNSPLHF. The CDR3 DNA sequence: TGTGCCAGCAGCCCCCCGGGCCACGGGCGTAATTCACCCCTCCACTTT. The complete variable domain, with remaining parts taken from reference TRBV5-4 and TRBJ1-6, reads ETGVTQSPTHLIKTRGQQVTLRCSSQSGHNTVSWYQQALGQGPQFIFQYYREEENGRGNFPPRFSGLQFPNYSSELNVNALELDDSALYLCASSPPGHGRNSPLHFGNGTRLTVT.

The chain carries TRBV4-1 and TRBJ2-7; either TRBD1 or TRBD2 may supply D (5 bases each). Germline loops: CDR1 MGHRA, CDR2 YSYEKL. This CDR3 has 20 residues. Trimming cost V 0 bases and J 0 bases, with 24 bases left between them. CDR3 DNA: TGCGCCAGCAGCCAAGACGGTGGGGCTACCGGGGTCCCAAGCTCCTACGAGCAGTACTTC. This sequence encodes CASSQDGGATGVPSSYEQYF.

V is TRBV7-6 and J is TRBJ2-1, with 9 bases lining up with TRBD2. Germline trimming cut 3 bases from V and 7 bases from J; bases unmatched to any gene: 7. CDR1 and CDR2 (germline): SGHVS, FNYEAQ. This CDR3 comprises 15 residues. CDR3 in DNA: TGTGCCAGCAGCTTCAGCGGGGGGCTGGGGAATGAGCAGTTCTTC. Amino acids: CASSFSGGLGNEQFF.

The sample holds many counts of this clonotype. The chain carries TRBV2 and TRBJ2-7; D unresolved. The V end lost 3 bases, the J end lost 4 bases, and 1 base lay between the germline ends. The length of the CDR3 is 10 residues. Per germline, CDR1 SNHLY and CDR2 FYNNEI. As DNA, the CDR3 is TGTGCCAGCAGTGATTACGAGCAGTACTTC. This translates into CASSDYEQYF.

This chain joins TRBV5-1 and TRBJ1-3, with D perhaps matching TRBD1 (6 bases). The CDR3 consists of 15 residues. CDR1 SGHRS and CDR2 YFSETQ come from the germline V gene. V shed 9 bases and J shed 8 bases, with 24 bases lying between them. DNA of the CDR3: TGCGCCACCCCAGGACAGTCCCGTGTGTGGGACACCATATATTTT. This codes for CATPGQSRVWDTIYF.

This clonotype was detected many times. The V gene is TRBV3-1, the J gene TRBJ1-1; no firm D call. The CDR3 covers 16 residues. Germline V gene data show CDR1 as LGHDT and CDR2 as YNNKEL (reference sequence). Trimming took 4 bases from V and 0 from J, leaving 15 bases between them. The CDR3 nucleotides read TGTGCCAGCAGCCCAGCGACGGACGGATTGAACACTGAAGCTTTCTTT. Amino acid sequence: CASSPATDGLNTEAFF.

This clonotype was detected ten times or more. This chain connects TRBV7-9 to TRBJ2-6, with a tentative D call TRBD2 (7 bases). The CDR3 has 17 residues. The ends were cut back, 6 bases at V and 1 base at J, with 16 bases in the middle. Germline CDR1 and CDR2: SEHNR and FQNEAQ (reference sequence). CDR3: CASRSSGGPSGANVLTF. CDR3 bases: TGTGCCAGCAGGTCGTCGGGGGGCCCGTCTGGGGCCAACGTCCTGACTTTC.

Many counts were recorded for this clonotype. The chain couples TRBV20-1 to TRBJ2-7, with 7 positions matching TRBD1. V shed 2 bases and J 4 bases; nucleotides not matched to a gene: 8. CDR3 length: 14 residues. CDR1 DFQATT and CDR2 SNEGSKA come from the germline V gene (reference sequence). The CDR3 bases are TGCAGTGCTAGACCGGAGACAGGGCGATACGAGCAGTACTTC. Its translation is CSARPETGRYEQYF.

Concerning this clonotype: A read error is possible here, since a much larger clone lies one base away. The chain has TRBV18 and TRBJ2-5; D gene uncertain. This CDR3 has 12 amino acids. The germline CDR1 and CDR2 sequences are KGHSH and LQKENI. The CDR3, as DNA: TGTGCCATCTCACCTCTGGGTTGGACCCAGTACTTC. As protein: CAISPLGWTQYF. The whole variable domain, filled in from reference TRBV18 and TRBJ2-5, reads NAGVMQNPRHLVRRRGQEARLRCSPMKGHSHVYWYRQLPEEGLKFMVYLQKENIIDESGMPKERFSAEFPKEGPSILRIQQVVRGDSAAYFCAISPLGWTQYFGPGTRLLVL.

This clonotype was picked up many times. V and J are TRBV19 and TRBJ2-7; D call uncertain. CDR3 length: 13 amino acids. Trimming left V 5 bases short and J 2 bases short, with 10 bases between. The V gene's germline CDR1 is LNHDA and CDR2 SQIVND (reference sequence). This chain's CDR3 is CASSLPGAYEQYF. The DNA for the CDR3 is TGTGCCAGTAGTCTCCCCGGCGCCTACGAGCAGTACTTC.

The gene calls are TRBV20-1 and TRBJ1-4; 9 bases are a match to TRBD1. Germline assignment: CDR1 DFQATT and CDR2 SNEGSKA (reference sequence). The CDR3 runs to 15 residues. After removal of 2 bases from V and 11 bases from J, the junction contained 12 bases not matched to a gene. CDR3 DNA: TGCAGTGCTAGACCAAACAGGGGGCGAGGTGAGAAACTGTTTTTT. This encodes CSARPNRGRGEKLFF.

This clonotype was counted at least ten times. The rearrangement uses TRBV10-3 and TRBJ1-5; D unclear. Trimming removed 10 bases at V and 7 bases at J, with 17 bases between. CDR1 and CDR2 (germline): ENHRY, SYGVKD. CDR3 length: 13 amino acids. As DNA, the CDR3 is TGTGCCACCCGGGAGGGATCTGGCCAGCCCCAGCATTTT. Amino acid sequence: CATREGSGQPQHF.